These 28 T cell receptor beta chains originate from one sample sequenced in a study of blood T cell repertoires in COVID-19. Profiling relied on immunoSEQ multiplex PCR, and the TCRdb table lists in-frame clones only, not all of them. The sample carries some 150,000 clones, roughly 87% recorded once. The material sequenced was peripheral blood. The receptors here all came from a woman aged 50 to 60 with acute or convalescent COVID-19.

J is TRBJ1-2 and V is TRBV30, with a possible D match to TRBD1 (5 bases). V lost 0 bases, J lost 0 bases, and 11 bases lay in between. This CDR3 is 15 amino acids long. Germline CDR1 GTSNPN, CDR2 SVGIG (reference sequence). The CDR3 coding sequence is TGTGCCTGGAGTGTACATGGACACTCTAACTATGGCTACACCTTC. Translated: CAWSVHGHSNYGYTF.

This sequence joins TRBV6-1 and TRBJ1-4; possibly TRBD1 for D (5 bases). V was cut by 1 base and J by 8 bases, with 11 bases left in between. CDR1 and CDR2 (germline): MNHNS, SASEGT. The CDR3 loop spans 14 amino acids. The CDR3 region is CASSEGGGAEKLFF. CDR3 sequence (DNA): TGTGCCAGCAGTGAAGGGGGAGGGGCCGAAAAACTGTTTTTT.

The V gene is TRBV27, the J gene TRBJ2-2, with TRBD1 matching over 8 bases. V trimming: 2 bases; J trimming: 3 bases; junction bases outside the gene matches: 8. This CDR3 has 17 residues. Per germline, CDR1 MNHEY and CDR2 SMNVEV (reference sequence). DNA of the CDR3: TGTGCCAGCAGTTTAGTGGCAGGGGGCCCCTACACCGGGGAGCTGTTTTTT. Amino acid sequence: CASSLVAGGPYTGELFF.

The V and J genes are TRBV7-7 and TRBJ2-7; D is undetermined. Trimming cost V 3 bases and J 3 bases, with 9 bases left between them. This CDR3 spans 13 amino acids. Germline V gives CDR1 SSHAT, CDR2 FNYEAQ (reference sequence). The CDR3, as DNA: TGTGCCAGCAGCTTTGGGCAGTTCTACGAGCAGTACTTC. Its protein is CASSFGQFYEQYF.

V gene TRBV5-1 combines with J gene TRBJ2-6; D ambiguous. V shed 0 bases and J shed 0 bases, with 10 bases lying between them. Germline CDR1 is SGHRS and CDR2 is YFSETQ. The CDR3 totals 17 residues. Written as DNA, the CDR3 is TGCGCCAGCAGCTTGGCGTTGCGGATCTCTGGGGCCAACGTCCTGACTTTC. Encoded protein: CASSLALRISGANVLTF. Based on the CDR3 plus reference TRBV5-1 and TRBJ2-6, the full variable domain is KAGVTQTPRYLIKTRGQQVTLSCSPISGHRSVSWYQQTPGQGLQFLFEYFSETQRNKGNFPGRFSGRQFSNSRSEMNVSTLELGDSALYLCASSLALRISGANVLTFGAGSRLTVL.

This clone has only one observation. The chain recombines TRBV5-5 with TRBJ2-2; TRBD1 matches at 7 bases. CDR3 length equals 15 residues. V gave up 5 bases and J gave up 0 bases; unmatched junction bases: 4. From germline, CDR1 is SGHKS and CDR2 YYEKEE (reference sequence). The CDR3, as DNA: TGTGCCAGCAGGCCCGGGACAGCGAACACCGGGGAGCTGTTTTTT. This gives the protein CASRPGTANTGELFF.

This chain uses TRBV5-1 with TRBJ1-1; 8 bases agree with TRBD1. Per the germline V gene, CDR1 is SGHRS and CDR2 is YFSETQ. The length of the CDR3 is 14 residues. V gave up 4 bases and J gave up 6 bases; unmatched junction bases: 8. CDR3 loop: CASSLTGDSAEAFF. CDR3 coding DNA: TGCGCCAGCAGCCTGACAGGGGATAGCGCTGAAGCTTTCTTT.

The chain employs TRBV4-2 and TRBJ2-1; 8 bases map to TRBD2. Germline CDR1 LGHNA, CDR2 YNFKEQ. The CDR3 covers 17 residues. V lost 0 bases and J lost 0; bases outside the gene matches: 4. The CDR3 bases are TGTGCCAGCAGCCAAGAAGTAGCGGGGAGCTCCTACAATGAGCAGTTCTTC. Translation gives CASSQEVAGSSYNEQFF.

The rearrangement uses TRBV2 and TRBJ1-5; weak D call: TRBD1 (6 bases). Trimming left V 7 bases short and J 5 bases short, with 15 bases between. Looked up from germline, CDR1 is SNHLY and CDR2 is FYNNEI. The CDR3 consists of 14 residues. DNA of the CDR3: TGTGCCAGCAAAGGGGGACGTACTCATCAGCCCCAGCATTTT. Translated, it gives CASKGGRTHQPQHF.

The rearrangement links TRBV24-1 to TRBJ2-3; D is uncertain. V was clipped by 9 bases and J by 4 bases, with 7 bases between them. Looked up from germline, CDR1 is KGHDR and CDR2 is SFDVKD. The CDR3 spans 11 residues. CDR3 residues: CATALADTQYF. The CDR3 region has the DNA TGTGCCACCGCTCTAGCAGATACGCAGTATTTT.

This clone was observed a handful of times. This chain uses TRBV12-3 or TRBV12-4 with TRBJ2-2; 7 bases align to TRBD1. V lost 5 bases and J lost 7; bases outside the gene matches: 4. This CDR3 region has 13 residues. The CDR3 DNA follows: TGTGCCAGCAGTAACAGGGGAATCGGGGAGCTGTTTTTT. It translates to CASSNRGIGELFF.

This clone has only one observation. The V and J genes are TRBV15 and TRBJ1-1; D is unresolved. V gave up 4 bases and J gave up 7 bases, with 16 bases separating them. Looked up from germline, CDR1 is LNHNV and CDR2 is YYDKDF (reference sequence). This CDR3 has 14 amino acids. In nucleotides, the CDR3 is TGTGCCACCAGCATGATAGAGGTCCCCTTTGAAGCTTTCTTT. It encodes CATSMIEVPFEAFF. The full variable domain, in which reference TRBV15 and TRBJ1-1 provide the parts outside the CDR3, is DAMVIQNPRYQVTQFGKPVTLSCSQTLNHNVMYWYQQKSSQAPKLLFHYYDKDFNNEADTPDNFQSRRPNTSFCFLDIRSPGLGDTAMYLCATSMIEVPFEAFFGQGTRLTVV.

This chain uses TRBV11-3 with TRBJ2-7; 7 nucleotides match TRBD1. Losses at the gene ends were 5 bases for V and 6 bases for J; bases not matched to a gene: 7. Germline CDR1 SGHNT, CDR2 YENEEA. CDR3 length: 13 residues. The CDR3 reads CASSPRQGGEQYF. CDR3 DNA sequence: TGTGCCAGCAGCCCTAGACAGGGCGGCGAGCAGTACTTC.

The sample holds one count of this clone. The chain carries TRBV6-5 and TRBJ2-5; perhaps TRBD1 as D (6 bases). The CDR3 has 16 residues. Germline CDR1 is MNHEY and CDR2 is SVGAGI. Trimming pared 0 bases from V and 3 bases from J, leaving 14 bases between. Here the CDR3 DNA reads TGTGCCAGCAGTTACTCCATTACAGGGCAGAAAGAGACCCAGTACTTC. It translates to CASSYSITGQKETQYF.

The chain couples TRBV5-1 to TRBJ2-3; tentatively, D is TRBD1 (6 bases). Trimming cost V 4 bases and J 4 bases, with 10 bases left between them. The CDR3 contains 13 residues. In germline, CDR1 is SGHRS, CDR2 YFSETQ. The CDR3 region is CASSGGPADTQYF. The DNA for the CDR3 is TGCGCCAGCAGCGGGGGCCCCGCAGATACGCAGTATTTT.

This clone was seen once. This chain joins TRBV5-1 and TRBJ2-1; no definite D call. CDR3 length: 14 residues. V lost 0 bases and J 4 bases, leaving 8 bases between the germline ends. Germline lookup yields CDR1 SGHRS and CDR2 YFSETQ. The CDR3 reads CASSLDGGYNEQFF. CDR3 in DNA: TGCGCCAGCAGCTTGGATGGCGGTTACAATGAGCAGTTCTTC.

The V call is TRBV6-5, the J call TRBJ1-2; maybe TRBD1 (6 bases). V was shortened by 0 bases and J by 7 bases, with 18 bases between the two germline ends. Germline V CDR1 and CDR2: MNHEY, SVGAGI. The length of the CDR3 is 16 residues. The DNA for the CDR3 is TGTGCCAGCAGTTACTCGGAGGACAGCACAAATCTTGGCTACACCTTC. Translated: CASSYSEDSTNLGYTF.

The chain employs TRBV28 and TRBJ2-7, with 8 bases identical to TRBD1. J was trimmed by 3 bases and V by 8 bases; bases with no gene match: 9. CDR1 and CDR2 (germline): MDHEN, SYDVKM. This CDR3 has 14 residues. The CDR3, as DNA: TGTGCCAGCCGGAGGACAGGGAGATTCTACGAGCAGTACTTC. Protein product: CASRRTGRFYEQYF.

The rearrangement links TRBV4-1 to TRBJ1-1; D may be TRBD1 (5 bases). The CDR3 is 16 amino acids. Trimming cost V 1 base and J 0 bases, with 12 bases left between them. Germline values: CDR1 MGHRA, CDR2 YSYEKL. CDR3 in DNA: TGCGCCAGCAGCCAAGTTCCAGGGCGGATGAACACTGAAGCTTTCTTT. Its protein product is CASSQVPGRMNTEAFF.

This chain links TRBV30 with TRBJ2-3; D is possibly TRBD2 (6 bases). The germline V and J ends were trimmed by 0 bases and 2 bases, with 18 bases remaining between them. This CDR3 is 17 amino acids long. The germline V gene encodes CDR1 GTSNPN and CDR2 SVGIG (reference sequence). CDR3 amino acids: CAWSVMGVGGDTDTQYF. The CDR3 coding sequence is TGTGCCTGGAGTGTAATGGGGGTAGGAGGGGACACAGATACGCAGTATTTT.

Of note for this clone: The junction departs from the called germline gene at one end, perhaps through a read error. The chain joins TRBV5-1 to TRBJ2-7, with 10 nucleotides matching TRBD1. In germline, CDR1 is SGHRS, CDR2 YFSETQ. The CDR3 totals 15 residues. The CDR3 protein is CVSSFTGTGANEQYF. The DNA of the CDR3 is TGCGTCAGCAGCTTTACCGGGACAGGGGCAAACGAGCAGTACTTC.

This chain uses TRBV7-9 with TRBJ2-2, with a possible D match to TRBD2 (6 bases). Per germline, CDR1 SEHNR and CDR2 FQNEAQ (reference sequence). The V gene lost 5 bases and the J gene lost 0 bases, with 13 bases spanning the gap. This CDR3 comprises 16 residues. CDR3 protein: CASSHGGLANTGELFF. CDR3 DNA sequence: TGTGCCAGCAGCCATGGGGGACTGGCGAACACCGGGGAGCTGTTTTTT.

The chain combines TRBV6-5 with TRBJ2-7; weak D call: TRBD2 (6 bases). V gave up 7 bases and J gave up 3 bases, with 19 bases separating them. This CDR3 has 15 residues. From germline, CDR1 is MNHEY and CDR2 SVGAGI. CDR3: CASTERTGRDYEQYF. The CDR3 DNA follows: TGTGCCAGCACCGAGAGAACCGGGAGAGACTACGAGCAGTACTTC.

This clone appeared once. This chain connects TRBV5-6 to TRBJ1-5; D is possibly TRBD1 (6 bases). Trimming took off 6 bases at V and 5 bases at J, with 18 bases between the two ends. The germline V gene has CDR1 SGHDT and CDR2 YYEEEE. The CDR3 is made up of 15 amino acids. CDR3 sequence: CASTSQGSGDQPQHF. For the CDR3, the DNA is TGTGCCAGCACCTCGCAGGGGTCAGGGGATCAGCCCCAGCATTTT.

The rearrangement uses TRBV13 and TRBJ2-1; 9 bases fit TRBD1. V shed 3 bases, J shed 0 bases, and the junction held 6 bases outside the gene matches. Germline values: CDR1 PRHDT, CDR2 FYEKMQ (reference sequence). This CDR3 comprises 17 residues. DNA for the CDR3: TGTGCCAGCAGCTTTGACAGGGGGTTTGGCTCCTACAATGAGCAGTTCTTC. Its translation: CASSFDRGFGSYNEQFF. Full variable domain (remainder filled in from reference TRBV13 and TRBJ2-1): AAGVIQSPRHLIKEKRETATLKCYPIPRHDTVYWYQQGPGQDPQFLISFYEKMQSDKGSIPDRFSAQQFSDYHSELNMSSLELGDSALYFCASSFDRGFGSYNEQFFGPGTRLTVL.

J is TRBJ1-5 and V is TRBV30; a weak D match, TRBD1 (5 bases). CDR3 length equals 17 residues. CDR1 and CDR2 from the germline V gene are GTSNPN and SVGIG (reference sequence). V gave up 3 bases and J gave up 3 bases, with 21 bases separating them. The CDR3 DNA is TGTGCCTGGAGCCGCAGGGAGGGAGGGAATACCAATCAGCCCCAGCATTTT. Translation: CAWSRREGGNTNQPQHF.

V gene TRBV3-1 (or the pseudogene TRBV3-2) combines with J gene TRBJ2-2; 14 bases map to TRBD2. In germline, CDR1 is LGHDT, CDR2 YNNKEL (reference sequence). This CDR3 region has 19 residues. The V gene end was trimmed by 4 bases and the J gene end by 2 bases; junction bases not matched to a gene: 9. CDR3 sequence (DNA): TGTGCCAGCAGCCCCGCTTCCGGGACTAGCGGGGGCAACACCGGGGAGCTGTTTTTT. Its protein product is CASSPASGTSGGNTGELFF.

The rearrangement uses TRBV5-4 and TRBJ2-2; D not resolved. The germline CDR1 and CDR2 sequences are SGHNT and YYREEE (reference sequence). The V and J ends lost 2 bases and 0 bases respectively, with 11 bases between them. The CDR3 is 16 amino acids. The CDR3 here is CASSFWQAANTGELFF. In DNA form, the CDR3 reads TGTGCCAGCAGCTTCTGGCAGGCAGCGAACACCGGGGAGCTGTTTTTT.